These 21 T cell receptor beta chains originate from one sample sequenced in a study of blood T cells in healthy people across ages. A second roughly 6 to 12 cycle PCR used barcoded and J-beta primers. TCRdb reanalysed the 5' RACE reads using MiXCR and keeps one entry per CDR3 protein. The sample yields just under 900,000 distinct CDR3 sequences, around 30% seen once. Material: blood. All receptors derive from an elderly woman in good health.

This clonotype has a handful of counts. A much larger clone lies a single base off, so this may be a read error. The chain links TRBV15 to TRBJ2-7; no reliable D call. Trimming shortened V by 0 bases and J by 7 bases, and 10 bases separated the two germline ends. This CDR3 contains 13 residues. The germline V gene encodes CDR1 LNHNV and CDR2 YYDKDF (reference sequence). CDR3 region: CATSRDQRGEQYF. The CDR3 DNA reads as TGTGCCACCAGCAGAGATCAACGTGGTGAGCAGTACTTC.

The chain combines TRBV24-1 with TRBJ2-5; 8 bases line up with TRBD1. V lost 4 bases and J lost 2; bases outside the gene matches: 5. Germline V gene data show CDR1 as KGHDR and CDR2 as SFDVKD. This CDR3 has 15 residues. CDR3 residues: CATSDQGAPQETQYF. CDR3 sequence (DNA): TGTGCCACCAGTGACCAGGGGGCCCCTCAAGAGACCCAGTACTTC.

Turning to this clonotype: Since a much larger clone is just one base distant, this may be a read error. The genes are TRBV11-2 and TRBJ1-2; perhaps TRBD1 as D (6 bases). The CDR3 contains 15 residues. Germline assignment: CDR1 SGHAT and CDR2 FQNNGV. V lost 5 bases, J lost 5 bases, and 18 bases lay in between. CDR3 bases: TGTGCCAGCAGCCGAAGAGAAACAGGGCCTTATGGCTACACCTTC. It codes for CASSRRETGPYGYTF.

This clonotype has only a few counts. The chain combines TRBV10-3 with TRBJ1-1, with 7 bases fitting TRBD1. V lost 5 bases to trimming and J lost 3 bases; unmatched junction nucleotides: 12. The germline V gene encodes CDR1 ENHRY and CDR2 SYGVKD. The CDR3 has 16 amino acids. CDR3 sequence reads: CAISPTGLSGDTEAFF. CDR3 nucleotide sequence: TGTGCCATCAGTCCGACAGGGTTAAGTGGGGACACTGAAGCTTTCTTT.

About this clonotype itself: This could be a read error, since a much larger clone is one nucleotide away. The V and J genes are TRBV7-9 and TRBJ2-5, with TRBD1 identical over 7 bases. The CDR3 has 14 residues. Germline values: CDR1 SEHNR, CDR2 FQNEAQ (reference sequence). The DNA for the CDR3 is TGTGCCAGCAGCTCTGACAGGGACCAAGAGACCCGGTACTTC. Residues: CASSSDRDQETRYF.

J is TRBJ1-5 and V is TRBV27; TRBD1 might be the D (5 bases). CDR1 and CDR2 from the germline V gene are MNHEY and SMNVEV (reference sequence). V lost 3 bases, J lost 7 bases, and 13 bases lay in between. The CDR3 covers 14 residues. The CDR3 DNA reads as TGTGCCAGCAGTTTGAAGGGGCCGGGGCAGCCCCAGCATTTT. This codes for CASSLKGPGQPQHF.

This clonotype was seen repeatedly, ten times or more. The chain recombines TRBV24-1 with TRBJ2-5; the D is unclear. Germline V gives CDR1 KGHDR, CDR2 SFDVKD. The CDR3 extends over 9 amino acids. Trimming took off 4 bases at V and 7 bases at J, with 0 bases between the two ends. CDR3 DNA: TGTGCCACCAGTGAGACCCAGTACTTC. Its translation: CATSETQYF.

Concerning this clonotype: One base away lies a much larger clone, so this may be a sequencing read error. The chain recombines TRBV7-2 with TRBJ1-2; no definite D call. CDR3 length: 12 residues. V was trimmed by 4 bases and J by 8 bases, leaving 11 bases between them. Germline V gives CDR1 SGHTA, CDR2 FQGNSA. CDR3 coding DNA: TGTGCCAGCAGCTCGTCCCAGCTCGGCTACACCTTC. The encoded protein is CASSSSQLGYTF.

Many counts were recorded for this clonotype. V usage is TRBV15 and J usage is TRBJ2-7, with a possible D match to TRBD1 (6 bases). Trimming took 2 bases from V and 2 from J, leaving 7 bases between them. The CDR3 length is 13 residues. The V gene's germline CDR1 is LNHNV and CDR2 YYDKDF (reference sequence). This CDR3 is CATSRNRAYEQYF. For the CDR3, the DNA is TGTGCCACCAGCAGAAACAGGGCCTACGAGCAGTACTTC.

V is TRBV18 and J is TRBJ2-2, with D tentatively TRBD1 (6 bases). V lost 3 bases and J 0 bases, leaving 8 bases between the germline ends. Germline-derived CDR1 and CDR2 are KGHSH and LQKENI. This CDR3 comprises 15 residues. DNA for the CDR3: TGTGCCAGCTCACCTTGGACAGCGAACACCGGGGAGCTGTTTTTT. It encodes CASSPWTANTGELFF.

The chain couples TRBV3-1 to TRBJ1-1; D unresolved. The CDR3 is 13 amino acids. With 0 bases removed from V and 7 bases from J, the gap between germline ends came to 9 bases. Germline loops: CDR1 LGHDT, CDR2 YNNKEL (reference sequence). The CDR3 loop reads CASSQDFQDEAFF. The DNA for the CDR3 is TGTGCCAGCAGCCAAGATTTTCAGGATGAAGCTTTCTTT.

V gene TRBV7-2 combines with J gene TRBJ1-1; a weak D match, TRBD1 (6 bases). The V gene lost 3 bases and the J gene lost 8 bases, with 19 bases spanning the gap. Germline V CDR1 and CDR2: SGHTA, FQGNSA. The CDR3 contains 15 residues. CDR3 sequence (DNA): TGTGCCAGCAGCTTTATAACGGTCCATGGGACAGAAGCTTTCTTT. This sequence encodes CASSFITVHGTEAFF.

This clonotype was detected only a few times. This chain joins TRBV7-2 and TRBJ2-1, with a possible D match to TRBD2 (6 bases). This CDR3 is built from 13 residues. The V end lost 0 bases, the J end lost 15 bases, and 15 bases lay between the germline ends. Germline V CDR1 and CDR2: SGHTA, FQGNSA. This chain's CDR3 is CASSLAEGRRPFF. CDR3 sequence (DNA): TGTGCCAGCAGCTTAGCGGAGGGACGGAGGCCGTTCTTC.

As concerns this clonotype: This may come from a read error, since a much larger clone is one base off. The V call is TRBV11-1, the J call TRBJ2-4; possibly TRBD1 or TRBD2 for D (5 bases each). The DNA end is more similar to TRBJ2-5, so the J call may be wrong. The CDR3 runs 14 residues. Germline CDR1 reads SGHAT; CDR2 reads FQDESV (reference sequence). The CDR3 spells CASGSRDPAETQYF. CDR3 bases: TGTGCCAGCGGCTCCCGGGACCCAGCAGAGACCCAGTACTTC.

This clonotype has just a few counts. The rearrangement links TRBV3-1 to TRBJ1-1, with D tentatively TRBD1 (5 bases). V was shortened by 7 bases and J by 5 bases, with 14 bases between the two germline ends. The CDR3 is 13 amino acids. The germline CDR1 and CDR2 sequences are LGHDT and YNNKEL (reference sequence). The chain's CDR3 is CASTQGLDTEAFF. CDR3 coding DNA: TGTGCCAGCACCCAGGGCTTGGATACTGAAGCTTTCTTT. Complete variable domain (other parts from reference TRBV3-1 and TRBJ1-1): DTAVSQTPKYLVTQMGNDKSIKCEQNLGHDTMYWYKQDSKKFLKIMFSYNNKELIINETVPNRFSPKSPDKAHLNLHINSLELGDSAVYFCASTQGLDTEAFFGQGTRLTVV.

With respect to this clonotype: The junction and the germline gene differ at one end; a read error may be behind it. The V gene is TRBV5-5, the J gene TRBJ2-4, with TRBD1 identical over 10 bases. The length of the CDR3 is 14 residues. The germline CDR1 and CDR2 sequences are SGHKS and YYEKEE (reference sequence). The CDR3 protein is CVSSPWGTGDIQYF. CDR3 nucleotide sequence: TGTGTCAGCAGCCCATGGGGGACAGGGGACATTCAGTACTTC.

In regard to this clonotype: A much larger clone is a single base away; this may be a read error. The V and J genes are TRBV7-2 and TRBJ1-6; weak D call: TRBD1 (6 bases). Germline V CDR1 and CDR2: SGHTA, FQGNSA. This CDR3 is 16 amino acids long. DNA for the CDR3: TGTGCCAGCAGCTTGGACAGCCCTCGGGGGGGATCACCCCTCCTCTTT. Residues: CASSLDSPRGGSPLLF.

The sample holds many counts of this clonotype. This chain uses TRBV7-2 with TRBJ1-4, with D unclear. Looked up from germline, CDR1 is SGHTA and CDR2 is FQGNSA. This CDR3 is 14 amino acids long. Deletions cut 0 bases from V and 6 bases from J, with 8 bases between. CDR3 amino acids: CASSLATSDEKLFF. The CDR3, as DNA: TGTGCCAGCAGCTTAGCGACATCTGATGAAAAACTGTTTTTT. The variable domain in full, with the rest retrieved from reference TRBV7-2 and TRBJ1-4, is GAGVSQSPSNKVTEKGKDVELRCDPISGHTALYWYRQSLGQGLEFLIYFQGNSAPDKSGLPSDRFSAERTGGSVSTLTIQRTQQEDSAVYLCASSLATSDEKLFFGSGTQLSVL.

This clonotype turned up a few times. A much larger clonotype is one base distant, so this may be a read error. In DNA, the CDR3 is TGTGCCAGCAGCTTGGGACAGGGGGCTTGGTCACCCCCCCACTTT. This codes for CASSLGQGAWSPPHF. J is TRBJ1-6 and V is TRBV9; 12 nucleotides match TRBD1. The CDR3 totals 15 residues. CDR1 is SGDLS and CDR2 is YYNGEE in the germline V gene.

This clonotype was counted only a few times. V is TRBV14 and J is TRBJ2-1, with D tentatively TRBD2 (5 bases). This CDR3 comprises 15 residues. The germline V gene has CDR1 SGHDN and CDR2 FVKESK. Trimming took off 0 bases at V and 12 bases at J, with 18 bases between the two ends. This CDR3 is CASSQDLSRESGQFF. CDR3 bases: TGTGCCAGCAGCCAAGATCTTTCGAGGGAGAGTGGGCAGTTCTTC.

This clonotype was seen at least ten times. The chain recombines TRBV15 with TRBJ1-2, with D tentatively TRBD1 (6 bases). Germline assignment: CDR1 LNHNV and CDR2 YYDKDF (reference sequence). There are 15 residues in the CDR3. The ends were cut back, 0 bases at V and 8 bases at J, with 16 bases in the middle. The CDR3 here is CATSRDRGGSWGYTF. Written as DNA, the CDR3 is TGTGCCACCAGCAGAGACAGGGGTGGGAGTTGGGGCTACACCTTC.